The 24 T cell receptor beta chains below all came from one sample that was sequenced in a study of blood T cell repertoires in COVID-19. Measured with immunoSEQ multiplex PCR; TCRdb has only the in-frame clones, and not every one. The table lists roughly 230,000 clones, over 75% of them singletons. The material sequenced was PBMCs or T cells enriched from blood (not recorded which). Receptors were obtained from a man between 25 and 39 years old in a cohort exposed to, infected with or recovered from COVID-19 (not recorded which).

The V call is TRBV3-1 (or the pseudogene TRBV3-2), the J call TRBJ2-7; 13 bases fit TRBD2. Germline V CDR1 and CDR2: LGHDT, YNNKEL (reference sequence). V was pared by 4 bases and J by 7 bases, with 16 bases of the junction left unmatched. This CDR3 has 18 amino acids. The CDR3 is CASSPRTSGRITSGEQYF. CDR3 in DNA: TGTGCCAGCAGCCCCAGGACTAGCGGGAGAATTACGTCTGGGGAGCAGTACTTC.

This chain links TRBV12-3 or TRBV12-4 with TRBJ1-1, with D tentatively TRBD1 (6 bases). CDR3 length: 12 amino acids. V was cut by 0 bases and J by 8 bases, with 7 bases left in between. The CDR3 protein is CASSLAGTEAFF. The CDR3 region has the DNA TGTGCCAGCAGTTTAGCGGGGACAGAAGCTTTCTTT.

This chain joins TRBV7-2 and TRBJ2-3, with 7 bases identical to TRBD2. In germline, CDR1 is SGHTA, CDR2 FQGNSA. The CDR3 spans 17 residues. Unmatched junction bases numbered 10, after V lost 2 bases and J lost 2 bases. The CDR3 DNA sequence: TGTGCCAGCAGCTTAAAAATTGCCCGGGACTACACAGATACGCAGTATTTT. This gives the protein CASSLKIARDYTDTQYF.

CDR3 DNA sequence: TGCGCCAGCAGTGAGTCCGGAGGGACTAGTATGCCTATGGGACAAGAGACCCAGTACTTC. Translation gives CASSESGGTSMPMGQETQYF. This chain links TRBV10-2 with TRBJ2-5; 8 bases map to TRBD2. Germline V gene lookup returns CDR1 WSHSY and CDR2 SAAADI. V lost 0 bases to trimming and J lost 2 bases; unmatched junction nucleotides: 17. The CDR3 consists of 20 residues.

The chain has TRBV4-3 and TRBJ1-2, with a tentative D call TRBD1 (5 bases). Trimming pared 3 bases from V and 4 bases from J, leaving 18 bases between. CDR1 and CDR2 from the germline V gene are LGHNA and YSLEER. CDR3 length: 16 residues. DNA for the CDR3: TGCGCCAGCAGCCAGAGGACGGGACGGGGGGGCTATGGCTACACCTTC. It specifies CASSQRTGRGGYGYTF.

The CDR3 loop reads CASVPSESDEQFF. CDR3 bases: TGTGCCAGCGTTCCTAGTGAGTCGGATGAGCAGTTCTTC. This chain joins TRBV10-3 and TRBJ2-1, with unresolved D. This CDR3 comprises 13 residues. Germline V gene data show CDR1 as ENHRY and CDR2 as SYGVKD. With 10 bases removed from V and 8 bases from J, the gap between germline ends came to 18 bases.

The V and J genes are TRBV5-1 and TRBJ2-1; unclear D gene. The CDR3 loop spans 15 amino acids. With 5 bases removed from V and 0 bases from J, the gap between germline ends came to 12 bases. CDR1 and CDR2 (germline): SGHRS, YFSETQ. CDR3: CASRSPGSSYNEQFF. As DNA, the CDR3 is TGCGCCAGCAGGTCTCCCGGTAGCTCCTACAATGAGCAGTTCTTC. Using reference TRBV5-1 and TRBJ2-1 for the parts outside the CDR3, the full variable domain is KAGVTQTPRYLIKTRGQQVTLSCSPISGHRSVSWYQQTPGQGLQFLFEYFSETQRNKGNFPGRFSGRQFSNSRSEMNVSTLELGDSALYLCASRSPGSSYNEQFFGPGTRLTVL.

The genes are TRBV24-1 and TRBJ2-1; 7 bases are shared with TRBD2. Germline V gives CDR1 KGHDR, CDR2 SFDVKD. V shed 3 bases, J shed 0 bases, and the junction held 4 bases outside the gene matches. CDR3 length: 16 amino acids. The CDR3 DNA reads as TGTGCCACCAGTGATACTAGCGCTAGCTCCTACAATGAGCAGTTCTTC. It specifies CATSDTSASSYNEQFF.

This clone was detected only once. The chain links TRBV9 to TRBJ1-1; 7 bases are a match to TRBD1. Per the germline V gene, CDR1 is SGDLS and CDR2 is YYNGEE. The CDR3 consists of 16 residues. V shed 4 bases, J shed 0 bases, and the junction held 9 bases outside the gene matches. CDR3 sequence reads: CASSPTTGWLNTEAFF. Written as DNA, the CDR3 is TGTGCCAGCAGCCCGACGACAGGGTGGCTGAACACTGAAGCTTTCTTT.

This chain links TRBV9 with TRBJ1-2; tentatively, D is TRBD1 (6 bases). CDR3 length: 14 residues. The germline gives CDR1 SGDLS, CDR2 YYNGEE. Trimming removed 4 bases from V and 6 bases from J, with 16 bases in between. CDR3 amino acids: CASSTASGDNGYTF. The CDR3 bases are TGTGCCAGCAGCACAGCCTCAGGGGACAATGGCTACACCTTC.

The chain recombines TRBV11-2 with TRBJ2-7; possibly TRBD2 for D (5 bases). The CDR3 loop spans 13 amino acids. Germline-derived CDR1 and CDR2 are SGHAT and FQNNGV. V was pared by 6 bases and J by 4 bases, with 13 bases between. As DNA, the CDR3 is TGTGCCAGCAGACCGGGATCATCATACGAGCAGTACTTC. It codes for CASRPGSSYEQYF.

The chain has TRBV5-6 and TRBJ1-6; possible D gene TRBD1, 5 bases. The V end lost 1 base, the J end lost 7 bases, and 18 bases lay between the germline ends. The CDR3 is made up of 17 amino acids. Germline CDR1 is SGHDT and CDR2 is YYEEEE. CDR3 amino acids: CASSLQEGANLNSPLHF. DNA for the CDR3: TGTGCCAGCAGCTTGCAGGAAGGGGCAAACCTGAATTCACCCCTCCACTTT.

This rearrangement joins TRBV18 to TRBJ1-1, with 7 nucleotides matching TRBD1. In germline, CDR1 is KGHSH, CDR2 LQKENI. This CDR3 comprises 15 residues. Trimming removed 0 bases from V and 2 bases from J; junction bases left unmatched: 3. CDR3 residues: CASSPPTGANTEAFF. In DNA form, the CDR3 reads TGTGCCAGCTCACCACCAACAGGGGCAAACACTGAAGCTTTCTTT.

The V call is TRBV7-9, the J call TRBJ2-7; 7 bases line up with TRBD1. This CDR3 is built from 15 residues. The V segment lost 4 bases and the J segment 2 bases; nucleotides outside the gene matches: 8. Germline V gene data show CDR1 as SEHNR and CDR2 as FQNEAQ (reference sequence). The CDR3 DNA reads TGTGCCAGCAGCTGGCCCGGGACAGAGCCCTACGAGCAGTACTTC. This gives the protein CASSWPGTEPYEQYF.

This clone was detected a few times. CDR3 sequence (DNA): TGTGCCATCGTGGAGGCAGCAACTAATGAAAAACTGTTTTTT. This sequence encodes CAIVEAATNEKLFF. This chain uses TRBV5-4 with TRBJ1-4, with no clear D. The CDR3 is 14 residues long. V shed 9 bases and J shed 0 bases, with 12 bases lying between them. Germline values: CDR1 SGHNT, CDR2 YYREEE (reference sequence).

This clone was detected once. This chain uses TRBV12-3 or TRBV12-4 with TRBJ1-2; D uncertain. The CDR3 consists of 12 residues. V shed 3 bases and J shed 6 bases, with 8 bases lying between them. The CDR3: CASSFAGDGYTF. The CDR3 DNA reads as TGTGCCAGCAGTTTCGCCGGAGATGGCTACACCTTC.

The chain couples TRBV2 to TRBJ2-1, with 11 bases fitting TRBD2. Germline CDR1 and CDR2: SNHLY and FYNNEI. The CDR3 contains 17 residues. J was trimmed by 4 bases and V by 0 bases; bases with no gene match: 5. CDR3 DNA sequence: TGTGCCAGCAGTGAAGCGTTACTAGCGGGAGCATACAATGAGCAGTTCTTC. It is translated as CASSEALLAGAYNEQFF.

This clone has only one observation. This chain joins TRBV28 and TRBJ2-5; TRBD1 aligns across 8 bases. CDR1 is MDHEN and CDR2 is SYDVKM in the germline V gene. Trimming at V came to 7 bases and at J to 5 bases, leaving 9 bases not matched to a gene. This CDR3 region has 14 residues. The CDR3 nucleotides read TGTGCCAGCATCGAGACAGGGGTAAGGGAGACCCAGTACTTC. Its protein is CASIETGVRETQYF.

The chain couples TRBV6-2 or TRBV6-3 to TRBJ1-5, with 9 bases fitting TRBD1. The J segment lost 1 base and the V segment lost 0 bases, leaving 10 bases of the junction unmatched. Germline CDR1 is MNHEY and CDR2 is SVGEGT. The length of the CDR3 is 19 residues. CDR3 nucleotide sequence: TGTGCCAGCAGTTACTCGAACAGGGGGCGATTCCCGAGCAATCAGCCCCAGCATTTT. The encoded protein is CASSYSNRGRFPSNQPQHF.

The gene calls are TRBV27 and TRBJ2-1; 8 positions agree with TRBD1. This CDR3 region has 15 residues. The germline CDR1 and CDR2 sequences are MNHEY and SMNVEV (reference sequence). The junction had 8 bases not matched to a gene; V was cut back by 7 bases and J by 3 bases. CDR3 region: CASTLDRARYNEQFF. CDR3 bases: TGTGCCAGCACCTTGGACAGGGCGCGCTACAATGAGCAGTTCTTC.

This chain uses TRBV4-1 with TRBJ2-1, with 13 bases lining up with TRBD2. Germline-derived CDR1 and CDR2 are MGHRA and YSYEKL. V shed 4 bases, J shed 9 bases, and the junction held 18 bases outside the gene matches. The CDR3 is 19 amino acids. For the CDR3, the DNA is TGCGCCAGCAGCCCTCTAACCCCCAGACTAGCGGGAGGTCGGGGTGAGCAGTTCTTC. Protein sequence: CASSPLTPRLAGGRGEQFF.

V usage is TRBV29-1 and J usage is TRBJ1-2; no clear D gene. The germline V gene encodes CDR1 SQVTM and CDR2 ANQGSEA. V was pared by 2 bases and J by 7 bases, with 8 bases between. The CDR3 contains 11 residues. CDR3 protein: CSVEQGSGYTF. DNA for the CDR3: TGCAGCGTTGAACAAGGGAGTGGCTACACCTTC.

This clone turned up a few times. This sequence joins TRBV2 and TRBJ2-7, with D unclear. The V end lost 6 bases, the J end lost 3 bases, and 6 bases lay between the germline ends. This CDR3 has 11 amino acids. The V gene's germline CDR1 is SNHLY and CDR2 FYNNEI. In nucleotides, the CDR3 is TGTGCCAGCAGGAACTACTACGAGCAGTACTTC. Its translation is CASRNYYEQYF.

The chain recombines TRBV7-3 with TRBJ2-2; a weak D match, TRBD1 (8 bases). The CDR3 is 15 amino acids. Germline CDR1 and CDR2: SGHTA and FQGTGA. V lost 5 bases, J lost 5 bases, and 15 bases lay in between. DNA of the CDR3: TGTGCCAGCAGCCACCCACAGGGGGGGACCGGGGAGCTGTTTTTT. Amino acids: CASSHPQGGTGELFF.